The 8 T cell receptor beta chains below were found in one sample sequenced in a study of T cells in Graves' hyperthyroidism and ophthalmopathy. The source material, RNA transcripts, was used to amplify TCR beta CDR3 regions. HTBI primers were used for first-round RT-PCR of the TCR CDR3. TCRdb redid the calling of the multiplex PCR reads with MiXCR, one entry per CDR3 protein. The repertoire includes hundreds of thousands of distinct CDR3 sequences, roughly 15% of them detected once, and under 15% sits in the top ten. Sequenced sample: blood. The receptor set was obtained from a woman in her fifties or sixties with Graves' ophthalmopathy.

In the case of this clonotype: With a much larger clone just one base away, this may be a read error. This chain links TRBV7-2 with TRBJ1-5; D ambiguous. The CDR3 loop spans 15 amino acids. Trimming took off 5 bases at V and 6 bases at J, with 17 bases between the two ends. CDR1 and CDR2 from the germline V gene are SGHTA and FQGNSA. The CDR3 DNA follows: TGTGCCAGCAGCCCTTACGGTGGGAGGCTTCAGCCCCAGCATTTT. Protein sequence: CASSPYGGRLQPQHF.

This clonotype showed up just a few times. This chain links TRBV2 with TRBJ2-3, with D perhaps TRBD2 (6 bases). This CDR3 is 15 amino acids long. V was clipped by 7 bases and J by 3 bases, with 17 bases between them. Germline values: CDR1 SNHLY, CDR2 FYNNEI. DNA of the CDR3: TGTGCCAGCACAGCCGGGCAGGGACTTACAGATACGCAGTATTTT. As protein: CASTAGQGLTDTQYF.

This clonotype was counted at least ten times. The rearrangement uses TRBV28 and TRBJ1-5; TRBD1 might be the D (5 bases). The CDR3 runs to 14 residues. CDR1 and CDR2 (germline): MDHEN, SYDVKM. Trimming cost V 2 bases and J 5 bases, with 10 bases left between them. The CDR3 nucleotides are TGTGCCAGCAGTTTAGGCAGGGCGGATCAGCCCCAGCATTTT. It translates to CASSLGRADQPQHF. Together with reference TRBV28 and TRBJ1-5, the CDR3 gives the full variable domain: DVKVTQSSRYLVKRTGEKVFLECVQDMDHENMFWYRQDPGLGLRLIYFSYDVKMKEKGDIPEGYSVSREKKERFSLILESASTNQTSMYLCASSLGRADQPQHFGDGTRLSIL.

In its sample, this clonotype was seen many times. This chain connects TRBV28 to TRBJ2-1; TRBD2 matches at 7 bases. This CDR3 is 15 amino acids long. V gave up 6 bases and J gave up 4 bases; unmatched junction bases: 9. Germline V CDR1 and CDR2: MDHEN, SYDVKM. The CDR3 DNA follows: TGTGCCAGCAGCGCAAGCGGGACTTCATACAATGAGCAGTTCTTC. Translated: CASSASGTSYNEQFF.

This clonotype has at least ten counts. The chain uses TRBV2 and TRBJ1-5; D is unclear. Trimming took 1 base from V and 7 from J, leaving 14 bases between them. The CDR3 consists of 15 residues. CDR1 and CDR2 from the germline V gene are SNHLY and FYNNEI. DNA for the CDR3: TGTGCCAGCAGTGAAGAGGTTTGGGATGGCCAGCCCCAGCATTTT. Its translation is CASSEEVWDGQPQHF.

This clonotype was detected ten times or more. The chain recombines TRBV6-2 or TRBV6-3 with TRBJ2-3; 8 bases are a match to TRBD1. CDR3 length equals 15 residues. Per the germline V gene, CDR1 is MNHEY and CDR2 is SVGEGT. The junction had 8 bases not matched to a gene; V was cut back by 3 bases and J by 6 bases. DNA of the CDR3: TGTGCCAGCAGTTATGACAGGGGAAGTCGGGATACGCAGTATTTT. Translating it yields CASSYDRGSRDTQYF.

The V gene is TRBV24-1, the J gene TRBJ2-1, with 11 bases aligning to TRBD1. V lost 0 bases to trimming and J lost 9 bases; unmatched junction nucleotides: 6. CDR1 is KGHDR and CDR2 is SFDVKD in the germline V gene. The CDR3 consists of 16 residues. The CDR3 is CATSDLGTGGYGEQFF. The CDR3 DNA reads as TGTGCCACCAGTGATTTGGGGACAGGGGGTTACGGTGAGCAGTTCTTC.

CDR3 in amino acids: CASSLGRQGGSYEQYF. The CDR3 nucleotides are TGTGCCAGCAGTCTGGGCCGGCAGGGTGGTTCCTACGAGCAGTACTTC. The rearrangement joins TRBV27 to TRBJ2-7, with D possibly being TRBD1 (5 bases). CDR1 MNHEY and CDR2 SMNVEV come from the germline V gene (reference sequence). The CDR3 has 16 amino acids. The ends were cut back, 5 bases at V and 1 base at J, with 18 bases in the middle.